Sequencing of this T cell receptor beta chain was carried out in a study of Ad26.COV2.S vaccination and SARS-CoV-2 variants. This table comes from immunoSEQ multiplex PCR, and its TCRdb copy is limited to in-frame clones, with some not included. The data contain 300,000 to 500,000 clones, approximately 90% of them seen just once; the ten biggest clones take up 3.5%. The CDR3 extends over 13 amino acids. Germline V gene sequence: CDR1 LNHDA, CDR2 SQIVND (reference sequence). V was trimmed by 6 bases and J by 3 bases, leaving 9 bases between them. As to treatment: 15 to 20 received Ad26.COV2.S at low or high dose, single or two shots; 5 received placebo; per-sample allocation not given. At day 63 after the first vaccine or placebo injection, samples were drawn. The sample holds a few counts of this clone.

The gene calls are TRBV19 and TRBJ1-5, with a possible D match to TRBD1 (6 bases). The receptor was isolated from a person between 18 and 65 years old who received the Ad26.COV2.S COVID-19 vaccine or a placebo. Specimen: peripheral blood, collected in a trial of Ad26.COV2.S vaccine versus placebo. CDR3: CASRQGNNQPQHF. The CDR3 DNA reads TGTGCCAGTAGACAGGGAAACAATCAGCCCCAGCATTTT.